These 28 T cell receptor beta chains share one sample of origin, sequenced in a study of T cell clonotyping in hematopoietic cell transplantation. Data came from immunoSEQ multiplex PCR; TCRdb stores just in-frame clones and leaves some out. The sample contains 8,000 or so clones, about 66% of which appear only once. Sequences were derived from peripheral blood mononuclear cells, sampled 100 days after allogeneic stem cell transplant. These receptors came from a male patient aged 55 to 69 who had an allogeneic stem cell transplant from an unrelated donor, so the T cells may come from the graft donor. Some clones in this sample may be carry-over from other donors' samples.

The J gene is TRBJ2-3, the V gene TRBV6-1; 10 bases line up with TRBD2. Per the germline V gene, CDR1 is MNHNS and CDR2 is SASEGT. This CDR3 has 15 amino acids. With 5 bases clipped from V and 6 bases from J, the junction kept 8 bases outside the gene matches. CDR3 nucleotides: TGTGCCAGCAGTAAAACTAGCGGGGTGGGGGATACGCAGTATTTT. Translated, it gives CASSKTSGVGDTQYF.

The chain links TRBV6-5 to TRBJ2-7, with unresolved D. This CDR3 is 13 amino acids long. The V end lost 1 base, the J end lost 5 bases, and 9 bases lay between the germline ends. Germline V gene lookup returns CDR1 MNHEY and CDR2 SVGAGI. The DNA for the CDR3 is TGTGCCAGCAGTTACTTCCTATCGGACGAGCAGTACTTC. Its protein product is CASSYFLSDEQYF.

The chain is built from TRBV10-3 and TRBJ2-7; TRBD1 aligns across 11 bases. The CDR3 is 13 residues long. V dropped 6 bases and J dropped 2; count of bases not matched to a gene: 0. CDR1 ENHRY and CDR2 SYGVKD come from the germline V gene. As DNA, the CDR3 is TGTGCCATCAGGGGACAGGGGGCCTACGAGCAGTACTTC. It is translated as CAIRGQGAYEQYF.

This clone was seen only once. This chain connects TRBV28 to TRBJ2-3; no reliable D call. This CDR3 has 13 residues. From germline, CDR1 is MDHEN and CDR2 SYDVKM. Trimming removed 2 bases at V and 6 bases at J, with 9 bases between. CDR3 sequence reads: CASSLSGVDTQYF. In DNA, the CDR3 is TGTGCCAGCAGTTTAAGTGGGGTCGATACGCAGTATTTT.

The CDR3 region is CAWSRQRQETQYF. Written as DNA, the CDR3 is TGTGCCTGGAGTAGACAGCGCCAAGAGACCCAGTACTTC. This chain uses TRBV30 with TRBJ2-5; possibly TRBD1 for D (5 bases). The CDR3 has 13 residues. CDR1 and CDR2 from the germline V gene are GTSNPN and SVGIG (reference sequence). Trimming stripped 2 bases from V and 1 base from J, with 8 bases between.

This clone was detected ten times or more. The J gene is TRBJ1-2, the V gene TRBV25-1, with 7 positions matching TRBD1. The germline V gene encodes CDR1 MGHDK and CDR2 SYGVNS. The V gene end was trimmed by 4 bases and the J gene end by 3 bases; junction bases not matched to a gene: 8. This CDR3 region has 15 residues. The CDR3 is CASSGRDSSDYGYTF. CDR3 in DNA: TGTGCCAGCAGTGGGAGGGACAGTTCGGACTATGGCTACACCTTC.

V and J are TRBV5-5 and TRBJ1-2; TRBD1 might be the D (6 bases). V was trimmed by 4 bases and J by 6 bases, leaving 22 bases between them. Germline values: CDR1 SGHKS, CDR2 YYEKEE (reference sequence). CDR3 size: 16 residues. The CDR3 sequence is CASSPYLVDRTNGYTF. The CDR3 region has the DNA TGTGCCAGCAGCCCATACCTCGTAGACAGGACCAATGGCTACACCTTC.

The V gene is TRBV28, the J gene TRBJ1-6; no clear D gene. Germline V gene data show CDR1 as MDHEN and CDR2 as SYDVKM. The CDR3 totals 12 residues. Deletions cut 9 bases from V and 9 bases from J, with 12 bases between. The CDR3 region has the DNA TGTGCCAGTCAGACCCTAGGTTCACCCCTCCACTTT. As protein: CASQTLGSPLHF.

The V and J genes are TRBV30 and TRBJ1-2, with a possible D match to TRBD1 (6 bases). Looked up from germline, CDR1 is GTSNPN and CDR2 is SVGIG (reference sequence). This CDR3 spans 12 amino acids. V was trimmed by 6 bases and J by 2 bases, leaving 10 bases between them. CDR3 sequence (DNA): TGTGCCTGTGAGCAGGGGAACTATGGCTACACCTTC. This sequence encodes CACEQGNYGYTF.

V usage is TRBV6-5 and J usage is TRBJ1-1; D is ambiguous. The germline CDR1 and CDR2 sequences are MNHEY and SVGAGI. The CDR3 totals 14 residues. Trimming shortened V by 2 bases and J by 5 bases, and 12 bases separated the two germline ends. The CDR3 nucleotides are TGTGCCAGCAGTTACCTTCCATCTCGGACTGAAGCTTTCTTT. Protein sequence: CASSYLPSRTEAFF.

The chain uses TRBV29-1 and TRBJ1-2, with a tentative D call TRBD1 (6 bases). Trimming removed 4 bases from V and 8 bases from J, with 14 bases in between. CDR3 size: 12 residues. Germline V gene sequence: CDR1 SQVTM, CDR2 ANQGSEA. CDR3 sequence reads: CSVGFRQGGYTF. The CDR3 coding sequence is TGCAGCGTTGGGTTCAGGCAGGGGGGCTACACCTTC.

The genes are TRBV9 and TRBJ2-2; TRBD2 agrees at 7 bases. The CDR3 consists of 14 residues. In germline, CDR1 is SGDLS, CDR2 YYNGEE. Trimming removed 7 bases from V and 3 bases from J; junction bases left unmatched: 6. This chain's CDR3 is CASGPSGYTGELFF. CDR3 sequence (DNA): TGTGCCAGCGGGCCTAGCGGATACACCGGGGAGCTGTTTTTT.

The chain couples TRBV11-2 to TRBJ2-3; 12 bases align to TRBD2. CDR1 is SGHAT, CDR2 FQNNGV, per germline. CDR3 length equals 14 residues. V gave up 6 bases and J gave up 5 bases; unmatched junction bases: 3. In DNA form, the CDR3 reads TGTGCCAGCAGGAAGACTAGCGGGAGAGATACGCAGTATTTT. Its protein is CASRKTSGRDTQYF. Full variable domain (remainder filled in from reference TRBV11-2 and TRBJ2-3): EAGVAQSPRYKIIEKRQSVAFWCNPISGHATLYWYQQILGQGPKLLIQFQNNGVVDDSQLPKDRFSAERLKGVDSTLKIQPAKLEDSAVYLCASRKTSGRDTQYFGPGTRLTVL.

CDR3 DNA: TGTGCCAGCAGCTTTTCACCTACTGCCTACAATGAGCAGTTCTTC. This gives the protein CASSFSPTAYNEQFF. The rearrangement links TRBV7-2 to TRBJ2-1; D is ambiguous. There are 15 residues in the CDR3. V lost 3 bases to trimming and J lost 2 bases, with 11 bases between them. Germline CDR1 reads SGHTA; CDR2 reads FQGNSA.

The CDR3 loop reads CASSVVQGVDTEAFF. The CDR3 DNA reads as TGTGCCAGCAGCGTAGTTCAGGGTGTGGACACTGAAGCTTTCTTT. The gene calls are TRBV9 and TRBJ1-1; weak D call: TRBD1 (5 bases). Trimming took off 0 bases at V and 3 bases at J, with 12 bases between the two ends. Germline V gives CDR1 SGDLS, CDR2 YYNGEE. This CDR3 has 15 residues.

V and J are TRBV13 and TRBJ2-5, with a tentative D call TRBD1 (6 bases). Per germline, CDR1 PRHDT and CDR2 FYEKMQ (reference sequence). With 0 bases removed from V and 4 bases from J, the gap between germline ends came to 9 bases. The CDR3 sequence is 14 residues long. The CDR3 region is CASSLGQGRETQYF. DNA of the CDR3: TGTGCCAGCAGCTTAGGACAGGGAAGAGAGACCCAGTACTTC.

This clone was counted a single time. This chain links TRBV7-8 with TRBJ2-3; D is ambiguous. Trimming left V 5 bases short and J 1 base short, with 10 bases between. CDR3 length equals 14 residues. Germline lookup yields CDR1 SGHVS and CDR2 FQNEAQ. The DNA for the CDR3 is TGTGCCAGCAGCCCTCGGTTCGGCACAGATACGCAGTATTTT. Residues: CASSPRFGTDTQYF.

This chain connects TRBV5-1 to TRBJ2-2; D is undetermined. The CDR3 is made up of 13 amino acids. V lost 3 bases, J lost 4 bases, and 7 bases lay in between. Looked up from germline, CDR1 is SGHRS and CDR2 is YFSETQ. CDR3 DNA: TGCGCCAGCAGCTGGGGATCCACCGGGGAGCTGTTTTTT. Translating it yields CASSWGSTGELFF. Full variable domain (missing parts from reference TRBV5-1 and TRBJ2-2): KAGVTQTPRYLIKTRGQQVTLSCSPISGHRSVSWYQQTPGQGLQFLFEYFSETQRNKGNFPGRFSGRQFSNSRSEMNVSTLELGDSALYLCASSWGSTGELFFGEGSRLTVL.

The rearrangement links TRBV7-2 to TRBJ1-2; D is undetermined. CDR3 length: 19 amino acids. V lost 1 base and J lost 0, with 21 bases in between. Germline V lookup: CDR1 SGHTA, CDR2 FQGNSA. The CDR3 DNA sequence: TGTGCCAGCAGCTTAGAGTTAATTGACTATACAGAGGCTAACTATGGCTACACCTTC. As protein: CASSLELIDYTEANYGYTF.

This clone was seen only a few times. The chain is built from TRBV27 and TRBJ2-2; 7 nucleotides line up with TRBD2. V was pared by 1 base and J by 3 bases, with 8 bases of the junction left unmatched. The germline gives CDR1 MNHEY, CDR2 SMNVEV (reference sequence). The CDR3 is 17 amino acids. In DNA, the CDR3 is TGTGCCAGCAGTTTATTAGGCGGGAGAGTCGACACCGGGGAGCTGTTTTTT. Translated: CASSLLGGRVDTGELFF.

V gene TRBV5-6 combines with J gene TRBJ2-2, with TRBD2 matching over 7 bases. V shed 4 bases and J 6 bases; nucleotides not matched to a gene: 12. There are 16 residues in the CDR3. From germline, CDR1 is SGHDT and CDR2 YYEEEE. Here the CDR3 reads CASSLRGDIASGELFF. The CDR3 DNA is TGTGCCAGCAGCCTCCGGGGGGATATCGCATCCGGGGAGCTGTTTTTT.

The chain recombines TRBV11-3 with TRBJ1-1, with 9 bases matching TRBD1. The CDR3 length is 16 residues. V shed 5 bases, J shed 0 bases, and the junction held 7 bases outside the gene matches. The germline V gene has CDR1 SGHNT and CDR2 YENEEA. The chain's CDR3 is CASSRGTGYMNTEAFF. In DNA, the CDR3 is TGTGCCAGCAGCCGTGGGACAGGGTACATGAACACTGAAGCTTTCTTT.

By sample share, this clone is medium-sized. The CDR3 nucleotides read TGTGCCAGCAGTGAAGCGCCAGGGGTCGAGCAGTACTTC. Translation gives CASSEAPGVEQYF. The genes are TRBV2 and TRBJ2-7; TRBD1 is a possible D gene (6 bases). V shed 0 bases and J shed 6 bases, with 9 bases lying between them. This CDR3 is built from 13 residues. Germline-derived CDR1 and CDR2 are SNHLY and FYNNEI.

The chain carries TRBV5-1 and TRBJ2-1, with TRBD2 identical over 12 bases. CDR1 is SGHRS and CDR2 is YFSETQ in the germline V gene. The CDR3 consists of 17 residues. V lost 0 bases and J lost 8; bases outside the gene matches: 9. CDR3 coding DNA: TGCGCCAGCAGCTTGGTTGCTAGCGGGAGGGCCTGGTATGAGCAGTTCTTC. Translation gives CASSLVASGRAWYEQFF.

V usage is TRBV7-3 and J usage is TRBJ1-1, with a possible D match to TRBD1 (5 bases). V lost 5 bases, J lost 0 bases, and 7 bases lay in between. CDR3 length: 13 amino acids. Germline values: CDR1 SGHTA, CDR2 FQGTGA. Here the CDR3 DNA reads TGTGCCAGCAGCCGGGGGGTGAACACTGAAGCTTTCTTT. Amino acid sequence: CASSRGVNTEAFF.

This sequence joins TRBV2 and TRBJ1-1, with D tentatively TRBD1 (5 bases). Germline V gene lookup returns CDR1 SNHLY and CDR2 FYNNEI. This CDR3 contains 14 residues. The germline V and J ends were trimmed by 11 bases and 1 base, with 17 bases remaining between them. CDR3 DNA: TGTGCCGGAGTTTCGAGGGGCACGAACACTGAAGCTTTCTTT. Translation: CAGVSRGTNTEAFF.

This chain joins TRBV12-5 and TRBJ1-2, with D maybe TRBD1 (5 bases). Trimming left V 6 bases short and J 0 bases short, with 11 bases between. The CDR3 loop spans 14 amino acids. Germline values: CDR1 LGHNT, CDR2 FRNRAP. The CDR3 loop is CASGPTVANYGYTF. As DNA, the CDR3 is TGTGCTAGTGGCCCGACAGTAGCTAACTATGGCTACACCTTC.

V gene TRBV5-4 combines with J gene TRBJ2-3; TRBD2 aligns across 16 bases. CDR1 and CDR2 (germline): SGHNT, YYREEE (reference sequence). The J segment lost 0 bases and the V segment lost 4 bases, leaving 2 bases of the junction unmatched. The CDR3 extends over 17 amino acids. The CDR3 reads CASSGTSGGVSTDTQYF. The DNA for the CDR3 is TGTGCCAGCAGCGGGACTAGCGGGGGGGTCAGCACAGATACGCAGTATTTT.